This T cell receptor (beta chain) was recovered during a study of TIL therapy for anti-PD-1-resistant metastatic lung cancer. Study-level points and caveats: Patients were highly selected, enriched for treatment-naive, never-smoker and oncogene-addicted cases.

Remarks on this clone: Antigen unknown.

Sequencing used immunoSEQ v3. Sequencing was performed with immunoSEQ multiplex PCR; in TCRdb, only in-frame clones are kept and a portion is missing. The sample holds 35,000 or so clones, around 70% seen once. Time point denoted: pre-treatment sample, taken before nivolumab and TIL therapy. Enrollment ran from October 2017 to early 2020. V gave up 7 bases and J gave up 1 base, with 14 bases separating them. The germline gives CDR1 MDHEN, CDR2 SYDVKM. The CDR3 totals 15 residues. The chain carries TRBV28 and TRBJ2-1; TRBD1 might be the D (6 bases). The TCR originated in a person aged 25 to 79 with non-small cell lung cancer. The sample in question was blood, obtained at baseline. DNA of the CDR3: TGTGCCAGCACTACCGGGCAGGGGTCCTACAATGAGCAGTTCTTC. Its translation is CASTTGQGSYNEQFF.